What follows are 2 T cell receptor beta chains derived from one specimen sequenced in a study of T cells in narcolepsy. TCRdb's table, derived via immunoSEQ multiplex PCR, lists solely in-frame clones and lacks some. This sample carries 25,000 to 35,000 clones, roughly 86% of them seen once, and the ten largest clones take roughly 0.89%. Sequencing input: memory (CD45RA-) CD4+ T cells from blood. Every receptor here comes from a human donor in good health.

The V call is TRBV7-2, the J call TRBJ1-1; weak D call: TRBD1 (5 bases). V lost 5 bases, J lost 6 bases, and 22 bases lay in between. Germline assignment: CDR1 SGHTA and CDR2 FQGNSA. The CDR3 runs to 16 residues. The CDR3 protein is CASSPQIGRGSPEAFF. CDR3 nucleotides: TGTGCCAGCAGCCCGCAAATAGGCCGGGGGAGCCCTGAAGCTTTCTTT.

The CDR3 region has the DNA TGTGCCAGCAGTGGTGCCGGCGGTTACGAGCAGTACTTC. Translation: CASSGAGGYEQYF. V usage is TRBV6-1 and J usage is TRBJ2-7; D is ambiguous. Germline-derived CDR1 and CDR2 are MNHNS and SASEGT. This CDR3 spans 13 amino acids. V was clipped by 4 bases and J by 4 bases, with 11 bases between them.